This T cell receptor (beta chain) was identified in a study of beta chain features in type 1 diabetes. Isolated RNA was reverse transcribed in full, so expressed TCRB transcripts were sequenced. Generated by immunoSEQ multiplex PCR, the TCRdb table keeps only in-frame clones and is missing some. This sample has about 320,000 clones, with approximately 15% found just once. Purity of each sorted population was above 98%. Study results and caveats: Type 1 diabetes patients had VDJ junctions that carried fewer insertions and more deletions. A potential PCR bias toward shorter templates would be equal in patient and control samples.

V lost 6 bases and J lost 2; bases outside the gene matches: 8. The germline CDR1 and CDR2 sequences are MNHNS and SASEGT. The CDR3 has 15 residues. This clone was detected only a few times. Its antigen is as yet unknown. J is TRBJ1-2 and V is TRBV6-1; 8 bases agree with TRBD1. The sequenced sample was central memory CD4+ T cells from blood. This TCR came from a man younger than 45 in good health. CDR3 in DNA: TGTGCCAGCAGGGATAGACAGGGGCGGAACTATGGCTACACCTTC. It yields the protein CASRDRQGRNYGYTF.